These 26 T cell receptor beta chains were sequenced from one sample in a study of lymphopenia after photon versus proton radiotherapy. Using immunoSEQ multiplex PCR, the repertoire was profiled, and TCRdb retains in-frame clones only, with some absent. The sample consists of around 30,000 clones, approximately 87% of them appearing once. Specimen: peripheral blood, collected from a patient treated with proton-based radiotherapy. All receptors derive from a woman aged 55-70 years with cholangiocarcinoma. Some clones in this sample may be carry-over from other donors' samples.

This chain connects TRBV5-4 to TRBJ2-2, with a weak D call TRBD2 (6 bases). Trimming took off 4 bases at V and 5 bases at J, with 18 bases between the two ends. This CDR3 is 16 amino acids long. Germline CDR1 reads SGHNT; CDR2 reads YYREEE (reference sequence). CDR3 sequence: CASSPLPGGGTGELFF. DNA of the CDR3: TGTGCCAGCAGCCCCCTTCCCGGGGGAGGTACCGGGGAGCTGTTTTTT. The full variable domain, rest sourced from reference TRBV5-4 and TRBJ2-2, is ETGVTQSPTHLIKTRGQQVTLRCSSQSGHNTVSWYQQALGQGPQFIFQYYREEENGRGNFPPRFSGLQFPNYSSELNVNALELDDSALYLCASSPLPGGGTGELFFGEGSRLTVL.

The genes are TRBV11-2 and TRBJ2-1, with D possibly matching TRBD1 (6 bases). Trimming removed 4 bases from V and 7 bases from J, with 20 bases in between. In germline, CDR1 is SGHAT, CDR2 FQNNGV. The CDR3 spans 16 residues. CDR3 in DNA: TGTGCCAGCAGCTACAGGGTAGAGGCATGGGGAAATGAGCAGTTCTTC. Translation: CASSYRVEAWGNEQFF.

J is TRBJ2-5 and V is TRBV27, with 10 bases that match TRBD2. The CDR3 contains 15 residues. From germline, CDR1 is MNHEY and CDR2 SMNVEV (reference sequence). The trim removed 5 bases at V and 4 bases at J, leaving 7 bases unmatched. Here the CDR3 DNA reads TGTGCCAGCAGTCCCGGGACTAGCGACATAGAGACCCAGTACTTC. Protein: CASSPGTSDIETQYF.

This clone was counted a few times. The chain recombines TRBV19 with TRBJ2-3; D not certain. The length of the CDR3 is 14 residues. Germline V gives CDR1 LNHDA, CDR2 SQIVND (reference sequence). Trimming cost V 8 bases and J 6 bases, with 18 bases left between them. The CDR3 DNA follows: TGTGCCAGTTCGAACGGACCAGCCCGGGATACGCAGTATTTT. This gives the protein CASSNGPARDTQYF. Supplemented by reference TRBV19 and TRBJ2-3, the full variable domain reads DGGITQSPKYLFRKEGQNVTLSCEQNLNHDAMYWYRQDPGQGLRLIYYSQIVNDFQKGDIAEGYSVSREKKESFPLTVTSAQKNPTAFYLCASSNGPARDTQYFGPGTRLTVL.

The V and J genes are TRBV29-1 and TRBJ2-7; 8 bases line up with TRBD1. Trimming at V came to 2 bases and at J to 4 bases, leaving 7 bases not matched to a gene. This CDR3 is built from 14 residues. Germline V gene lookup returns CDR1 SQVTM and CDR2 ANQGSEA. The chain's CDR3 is CSVEMRTGSYEQYF. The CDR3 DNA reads TGCAGCGTTGAAATGAGGACAGGGTCGTACGAGCAGTACTTC.

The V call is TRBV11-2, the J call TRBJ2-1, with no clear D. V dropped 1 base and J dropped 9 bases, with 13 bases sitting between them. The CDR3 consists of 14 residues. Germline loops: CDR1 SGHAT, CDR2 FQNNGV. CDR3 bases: TGTGCCAGCAGCTTAGCGTTACTAACAAGTGAGCAGTTCTTC. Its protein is CASSLALLTSEQFF.

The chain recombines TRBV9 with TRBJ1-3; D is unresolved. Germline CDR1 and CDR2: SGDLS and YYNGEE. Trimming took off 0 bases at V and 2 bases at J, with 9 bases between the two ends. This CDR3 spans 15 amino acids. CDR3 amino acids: CASSVGSAAGNTIYF. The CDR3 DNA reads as TGTGCCAGCAGCGTAGGGTCGGCGGCTGGAAACACCATATATTTT.

CDR3 in DNA: TGCGCCAGCAGCTTGGATGGGGGGGCCCTCTACAATGAGCAGTTCTTC. It is translated as CASSLDGGALYNEQFF. The V gene is TRBV5-1, the J gene TRBJ2-1, with D maybe TRBD2 (7 bases). The CDR3 runs 16 residues. Germline CDR1 and CDR2: SGHRS and YFSETQ. V shed 0 bases and J shed 3 bases, with 13 bases lying between them.

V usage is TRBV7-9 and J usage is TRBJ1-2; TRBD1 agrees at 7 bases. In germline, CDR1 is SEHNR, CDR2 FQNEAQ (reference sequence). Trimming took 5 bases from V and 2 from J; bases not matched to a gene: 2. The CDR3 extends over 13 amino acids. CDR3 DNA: TGTGCCAGCAGCCTACAGGGGAACTATGGCTACACCTTC. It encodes CASSLQGNYGYTF.

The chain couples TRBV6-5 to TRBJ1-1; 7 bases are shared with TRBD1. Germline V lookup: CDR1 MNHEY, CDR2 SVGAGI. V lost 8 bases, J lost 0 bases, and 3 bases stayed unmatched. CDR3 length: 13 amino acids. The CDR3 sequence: CASADRVNTEAFF. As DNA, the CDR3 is TGTGCCAGCGCCGACAGGGTGAACACTGAAGCTTTCTTT.

CDR3 amino acids: CASSQTDDNEQFF. CDR3 sequence (DNA): TGTGCCAGCAGCCAAACAGATGACAATGAGCAGTTCTTC. The rearrangement links TRBV14 to TRBJ2-1; D is uncertain. The CDR3 totals 13 residues. V was shortened by 2 bases and J by 5 bases, with 7 bases between the two germline ends. Looked up from germline, CDR1 is SGHDN and CDR2 is FVKESK.

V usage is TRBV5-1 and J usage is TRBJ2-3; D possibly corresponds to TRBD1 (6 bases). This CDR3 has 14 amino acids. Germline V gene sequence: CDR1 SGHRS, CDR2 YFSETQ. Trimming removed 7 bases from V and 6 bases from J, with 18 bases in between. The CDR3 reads CASGGALGGDTQYF. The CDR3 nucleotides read TGCGCCAGCGGGGGAGCCCTAGGGGGTGATACGCAGTATTTT.

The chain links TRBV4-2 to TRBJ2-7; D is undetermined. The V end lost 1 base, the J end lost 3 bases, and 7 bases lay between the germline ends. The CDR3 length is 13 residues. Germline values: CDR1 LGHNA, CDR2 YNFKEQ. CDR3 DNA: TGTGCCAGCAGCCAAGGCGTTAACTACGAGCAGTACTTC. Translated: CASSQGVNYEQYF.

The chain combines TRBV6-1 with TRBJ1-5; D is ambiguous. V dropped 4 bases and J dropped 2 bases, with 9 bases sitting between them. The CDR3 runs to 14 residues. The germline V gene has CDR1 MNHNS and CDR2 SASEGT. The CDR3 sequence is CASSVQSGNQPQHF. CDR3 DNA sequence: TGTGCCAGCAGTGTCCAGAGTGGCAATCAGCCCCAGCATTTT.

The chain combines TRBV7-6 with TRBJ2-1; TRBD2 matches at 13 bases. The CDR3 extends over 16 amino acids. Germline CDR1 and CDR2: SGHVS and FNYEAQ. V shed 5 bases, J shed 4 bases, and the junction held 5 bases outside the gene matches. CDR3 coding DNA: TGTGCCAGCAGCGCTGGACTAGCGGGGGATTACAATGAGCAGTTCTTC. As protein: CASSAGLAGDYNEQFF.

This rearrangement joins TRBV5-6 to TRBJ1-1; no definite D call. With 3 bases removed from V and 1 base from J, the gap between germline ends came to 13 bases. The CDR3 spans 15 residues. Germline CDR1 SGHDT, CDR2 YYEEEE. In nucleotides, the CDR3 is TGTGCCAGCAGCTCGCTGCGGGAGGGGAACACTGAAGCTTTCTTT. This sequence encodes CASSSLREGNTEAFF.

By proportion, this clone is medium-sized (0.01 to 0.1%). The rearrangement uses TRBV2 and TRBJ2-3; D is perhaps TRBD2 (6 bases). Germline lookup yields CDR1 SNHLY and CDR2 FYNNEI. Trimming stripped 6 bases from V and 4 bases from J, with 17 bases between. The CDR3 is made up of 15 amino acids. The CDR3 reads CASSDPGSSSDTQYF. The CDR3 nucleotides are TGTGCCAGCAGCGATCCCGGGAGTTCCTCAGATACGCAGTATTTT.

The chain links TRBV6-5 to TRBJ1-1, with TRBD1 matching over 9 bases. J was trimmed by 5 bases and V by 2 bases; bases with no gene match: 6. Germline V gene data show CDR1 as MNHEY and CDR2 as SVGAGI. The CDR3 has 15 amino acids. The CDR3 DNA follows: TGTGCCAGCAGTTACCAGGGACAGGGAGGAACTGAAGCTTTCTTT. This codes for CASSYQGQGGTEAFF.

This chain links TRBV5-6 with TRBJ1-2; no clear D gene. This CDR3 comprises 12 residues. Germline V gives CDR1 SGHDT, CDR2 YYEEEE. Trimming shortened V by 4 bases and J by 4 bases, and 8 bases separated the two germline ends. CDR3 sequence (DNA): TGTGCCAGCAGCACCGGACCCTATGGCTACACCTTC. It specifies CASSTGPYGYTF. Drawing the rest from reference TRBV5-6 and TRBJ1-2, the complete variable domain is DAGVTQSPTHLIKTRGQQVTLRCSPKSGHDTVSWYQQALGQGPQFIFQYYEEEERQRGNFPDRFSGHQFPNYSSELNVNALLLGDSALYLCASSTGPYGYTFGSGTRLTVV.

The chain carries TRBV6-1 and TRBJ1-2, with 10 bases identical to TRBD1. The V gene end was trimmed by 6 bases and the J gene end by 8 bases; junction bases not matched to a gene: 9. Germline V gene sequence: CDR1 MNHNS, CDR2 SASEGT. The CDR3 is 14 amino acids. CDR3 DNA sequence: TGTGCCAGCAGGGAACCGGGACAGGGGTCGGGCTACACCTTC. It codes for CASREPGQGSGYTF.

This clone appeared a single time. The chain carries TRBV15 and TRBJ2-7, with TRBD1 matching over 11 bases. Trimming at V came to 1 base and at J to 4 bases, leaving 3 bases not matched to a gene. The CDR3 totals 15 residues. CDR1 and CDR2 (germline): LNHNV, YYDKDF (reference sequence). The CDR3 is CATSRGTGGNYEQYF. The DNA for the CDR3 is TGTGCCACCAGCAGAGGGACAGGGGGCAATTACGAGCAGTACTTC.

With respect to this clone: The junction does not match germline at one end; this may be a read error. The DNA for the CDR3 is TGTGCCAGCAGCTTAGTGGTCCGGGACAGAAGAAACACTGCAGCTTTCTTT. Residues: CASSLVVRDRRNTAAFF. The chain has TRBV7-2 and TRBJ1-1, with 7 bases aligning to TRBD1. The length of the CDR3 is 17 residues. Germline CDR1 and CDR2: SGHTA and FQGNSA.

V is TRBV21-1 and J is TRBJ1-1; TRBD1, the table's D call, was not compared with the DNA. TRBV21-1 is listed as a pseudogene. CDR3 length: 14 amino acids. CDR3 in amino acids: CASSKRGGRTESFF. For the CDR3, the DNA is TGTGCCAGCAGCAAACGAGGGGGTCGAACGGAGTCTTTCTTT.

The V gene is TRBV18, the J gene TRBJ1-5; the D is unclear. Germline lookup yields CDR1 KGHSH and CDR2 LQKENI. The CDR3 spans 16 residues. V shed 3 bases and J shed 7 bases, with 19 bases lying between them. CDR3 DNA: TGTGCCAGCTCACCGGGCACGTCGCGGCCGGCCCAGCCCCAGCATTTT. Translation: CASSPGTSRPAQPQHF.

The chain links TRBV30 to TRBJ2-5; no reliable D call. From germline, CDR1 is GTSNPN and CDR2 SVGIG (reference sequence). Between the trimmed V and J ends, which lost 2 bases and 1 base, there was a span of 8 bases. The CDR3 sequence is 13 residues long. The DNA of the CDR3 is TGTGCCTGGAGTAGGGCAGCCCAAGAGACCCAGTACTTC. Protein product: CAWSRAAQETQYF.

In DNA, the CDR3 is TGTGCCAGCAGCCTACTAGCGGGAGGGTACAGCGATGAGCAGTTCTTC. Encoded protein: CASSLLAGGYSDEQFF. The rearrangement joins TRBV7-2 to TRBJ2-1; TRBD2 agrees at 13 bases. This CDR3 spans 16 amino acids. CDR1 and CDR2 from the germline V gene are SGHTA and FQGNSA. Trimming at V came to 5 bases and at J to 8 bases, leaving 9 bases not matched to a gene.